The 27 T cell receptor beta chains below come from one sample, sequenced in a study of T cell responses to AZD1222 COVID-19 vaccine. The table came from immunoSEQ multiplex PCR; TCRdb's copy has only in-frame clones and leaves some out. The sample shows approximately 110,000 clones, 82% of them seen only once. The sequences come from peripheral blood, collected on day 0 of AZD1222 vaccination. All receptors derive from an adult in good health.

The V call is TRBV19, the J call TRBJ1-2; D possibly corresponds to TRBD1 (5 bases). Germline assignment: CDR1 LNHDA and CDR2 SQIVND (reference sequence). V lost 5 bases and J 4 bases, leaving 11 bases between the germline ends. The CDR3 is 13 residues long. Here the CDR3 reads CASSQGYSYGYTF. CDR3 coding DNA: TGTGCCAGTAGTCAGGGTTACAGCTATGGCTACACCTTC.

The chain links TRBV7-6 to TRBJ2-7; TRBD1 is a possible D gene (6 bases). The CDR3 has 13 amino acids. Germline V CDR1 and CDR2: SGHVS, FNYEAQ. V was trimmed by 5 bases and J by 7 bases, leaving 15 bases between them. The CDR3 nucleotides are TGTGCCAGCAGCGGGTTTTACAGGGCTGAGCAGTACTTC. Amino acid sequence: CASSGFYRAEQYF.

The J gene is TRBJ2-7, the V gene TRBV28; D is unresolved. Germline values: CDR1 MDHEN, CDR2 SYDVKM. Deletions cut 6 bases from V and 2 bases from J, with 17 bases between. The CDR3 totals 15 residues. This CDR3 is CASRVFTTPAYEQYF. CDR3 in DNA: TGTGCCAGCAGAGTTTTCACTACGCCGGCCTACGAGCAGTACTTC.

CDR3 DNA sequence: TGTGCCAGCAGCTCGGAAGGGATCCAGACCCAGTACTTC. Translation gives CASSSEGIQTQYF. This sequence joins TRBV5-4 and TRBJ2-5; D unresolved. CDR3 size: 13 residues. CDR1 is SGHNT and CDR2 is YYREEE in the germline V gene (reference sequence). Deletions cut 3 bases from V and 6 bases from J, with 12 bases between.

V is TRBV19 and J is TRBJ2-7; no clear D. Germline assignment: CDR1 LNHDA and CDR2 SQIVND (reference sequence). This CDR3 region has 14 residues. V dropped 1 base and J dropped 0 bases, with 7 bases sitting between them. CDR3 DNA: TGTGCCAGTAGTATAGGGTACAACTCCTACGAGCAGTACTTC. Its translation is CASSIGYNSYEQYF. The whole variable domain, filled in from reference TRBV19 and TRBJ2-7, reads DGGITQSPKYLFRKEGQNVTLSCEQNLNHDAMYWYRQDPGQGLRLIYYSQIVNDFQKGDIAEGYSVSREKKESFPLTVTSAQKNPTAFYLCASSIGYNSYEQYFGPGTRLTVT.

CDR3 residues: CASSRRGLEVPSEQYF. CDR3 sequence (DNA): TGTGCCAGCAGTCGAAGGGGACTAGAAGTTCCATCCGAGCAGTACTTC. The V gene is TRBV2, the J gene TRBJ2-7; the match to TRBD2 covers 8 bases. Trimming at V came to 5 bases and at J to 6 bases, leaving 15 bases not matched to a gene. The CDR3 sequence is 16 residues long. Germline V gives CDR1 SNHLY, CDR2 FYNNEI.

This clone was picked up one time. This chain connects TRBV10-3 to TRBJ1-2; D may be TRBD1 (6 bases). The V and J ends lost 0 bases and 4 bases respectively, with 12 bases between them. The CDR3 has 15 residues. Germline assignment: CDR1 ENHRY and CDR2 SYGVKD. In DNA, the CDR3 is TGTGCCATCAGTGAGTCGGATACACAGGGCTATGGCTACACCTTC. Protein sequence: CAISESDTQGYGYTF.

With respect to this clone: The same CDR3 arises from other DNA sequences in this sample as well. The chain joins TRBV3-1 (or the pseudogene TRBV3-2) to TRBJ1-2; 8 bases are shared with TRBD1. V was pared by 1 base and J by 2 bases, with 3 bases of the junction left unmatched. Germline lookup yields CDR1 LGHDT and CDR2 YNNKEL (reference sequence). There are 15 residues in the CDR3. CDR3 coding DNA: TGTGCCAGCAGCCAAGCGCGACAGGGGAACTATGGCTACACCTTC. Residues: CASSQARQGNYGYTF.

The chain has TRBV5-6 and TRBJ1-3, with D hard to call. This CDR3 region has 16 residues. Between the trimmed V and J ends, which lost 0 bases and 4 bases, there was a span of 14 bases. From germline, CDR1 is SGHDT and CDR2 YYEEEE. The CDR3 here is CASSLGPFQAGNTIYF. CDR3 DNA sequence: TGTGCCAGCAGCTTGGGGCCCTTCCAAGCCGGAAACACCATATATTTT.

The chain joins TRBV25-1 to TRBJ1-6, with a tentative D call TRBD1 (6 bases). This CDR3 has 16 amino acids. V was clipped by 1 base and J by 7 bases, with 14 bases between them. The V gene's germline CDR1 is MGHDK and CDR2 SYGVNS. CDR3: CASSESTGSGNSPLHF. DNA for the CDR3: TGTGCCAGCAGTGAATCAACAGGGAGTGGAAATTCACCCCTCCACTTT. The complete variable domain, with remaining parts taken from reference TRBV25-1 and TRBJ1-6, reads EADIYQTPRYLVIGTGKKITLECSQTMGHDKMYWYQQDPGMELHLIHYSYGVNSTEKGDLSSESTVSRIRTEHFPLTLESARPSHTSQYLCASSESTGSGNSPLHFGNGTRLTVT.

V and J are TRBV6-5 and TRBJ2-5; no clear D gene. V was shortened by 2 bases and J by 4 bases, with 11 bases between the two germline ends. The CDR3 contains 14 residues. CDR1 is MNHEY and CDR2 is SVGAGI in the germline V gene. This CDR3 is CASSYAVGRETQYF. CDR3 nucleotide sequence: TGTGCCAGCAGTTACGCCGTCGGGCGAGAGACCCAGTACTTC.

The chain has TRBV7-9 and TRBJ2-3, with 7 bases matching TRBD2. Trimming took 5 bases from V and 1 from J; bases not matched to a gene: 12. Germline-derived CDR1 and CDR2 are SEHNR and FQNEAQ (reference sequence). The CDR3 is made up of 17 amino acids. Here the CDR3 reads CASSRRPSGDRTDTQYF. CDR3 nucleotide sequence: TGTGCCAGCAGCCGAAGGCCCAGCGGGGACCGCACAGATACGCAGTATTTT.

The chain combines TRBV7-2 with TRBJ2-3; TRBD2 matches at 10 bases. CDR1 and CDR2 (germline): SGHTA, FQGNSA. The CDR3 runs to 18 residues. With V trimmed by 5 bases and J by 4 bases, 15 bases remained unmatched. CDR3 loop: CASSQRLLAGAYADTQYF. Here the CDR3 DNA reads TGTGCCAGCAGCCAGAGGCTCCTAGCGGGGGCCTACGCAGATACGCAGTATTTT. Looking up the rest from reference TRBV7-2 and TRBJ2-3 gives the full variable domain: GAGVSQSPSNKVTEKGKDVELRCDPISGHTALYWYRQSLGQGLEFLIYFQGNSAPDKSGLPSDRFSAERTGGSVSTLTIQRTQQEDSAVYLCASSQRLLAGAYADTQYFGPGTRLTVL.

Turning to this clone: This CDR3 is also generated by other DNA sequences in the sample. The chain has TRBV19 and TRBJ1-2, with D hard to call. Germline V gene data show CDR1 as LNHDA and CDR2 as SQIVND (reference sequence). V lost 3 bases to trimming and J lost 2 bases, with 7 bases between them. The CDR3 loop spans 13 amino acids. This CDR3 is CASSILANYGYTF. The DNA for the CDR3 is TGTGCCAGTAGTATCCTGGCCAACTATGGCTACACCTTC.

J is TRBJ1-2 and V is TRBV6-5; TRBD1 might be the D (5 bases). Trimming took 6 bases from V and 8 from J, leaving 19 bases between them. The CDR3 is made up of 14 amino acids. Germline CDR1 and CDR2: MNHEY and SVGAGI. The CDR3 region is CASRNEGRFGGYTF. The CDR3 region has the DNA TGTGCCAGCAGGAACGAGGGACGGTTCGGGGGCTACACCTTC.

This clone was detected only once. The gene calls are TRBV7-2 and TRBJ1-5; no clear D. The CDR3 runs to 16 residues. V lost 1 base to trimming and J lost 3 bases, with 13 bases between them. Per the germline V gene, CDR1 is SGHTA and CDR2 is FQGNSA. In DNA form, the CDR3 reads TGTGCCAGCAGCTTAGGATCGGGGAACGCCAATCAGCCCCAGCATTTT. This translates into CASSLGSGNANQPQHF. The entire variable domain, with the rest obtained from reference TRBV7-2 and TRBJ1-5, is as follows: GAGVSQSPSNKVTEKGKDVELRCDPISGHTALYWYRQSLGQGLEFLIYFQGNSAPDKSGLPSDRFSAERTGGSVSTLTIQRTQQEDSAVYLCASSLGSGNANQPQHFGDGTRLSIL.

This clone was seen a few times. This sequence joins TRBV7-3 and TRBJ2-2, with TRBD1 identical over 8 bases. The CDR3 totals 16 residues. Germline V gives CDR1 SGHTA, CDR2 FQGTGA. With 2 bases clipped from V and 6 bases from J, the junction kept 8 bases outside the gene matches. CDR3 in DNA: TGTGCCAGCAGCTTAGCTGGTCAGGGGGCCGCCGGGGAGCTGTTTTTT. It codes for CASSLAGQGAAGELFF.

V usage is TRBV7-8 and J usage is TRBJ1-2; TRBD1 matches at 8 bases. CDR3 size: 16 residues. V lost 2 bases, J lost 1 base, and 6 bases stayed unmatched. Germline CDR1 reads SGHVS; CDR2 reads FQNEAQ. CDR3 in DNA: TGTGCCAGCAGCTTAATTGGAACAGGGGGTAACTATGGCTACACCTTC. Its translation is CASSLIGTGGNYGYTF.

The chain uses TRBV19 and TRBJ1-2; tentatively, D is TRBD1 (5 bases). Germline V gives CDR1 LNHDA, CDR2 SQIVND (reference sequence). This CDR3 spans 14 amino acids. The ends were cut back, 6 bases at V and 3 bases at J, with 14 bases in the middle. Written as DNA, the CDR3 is TGTGCCAGTAGGAACTGGCGGGGGGACTATGGCTACACCTTC. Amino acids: CASRNWRGDYGYTF.

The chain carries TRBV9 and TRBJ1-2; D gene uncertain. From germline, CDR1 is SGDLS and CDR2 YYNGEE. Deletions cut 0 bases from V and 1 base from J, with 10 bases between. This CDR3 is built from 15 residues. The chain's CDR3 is CASSVAMASNYGYTF. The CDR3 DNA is TGTGCCAGCAGCGTAGCTATGGCCAGTAACTATGGCTACACCTTC.

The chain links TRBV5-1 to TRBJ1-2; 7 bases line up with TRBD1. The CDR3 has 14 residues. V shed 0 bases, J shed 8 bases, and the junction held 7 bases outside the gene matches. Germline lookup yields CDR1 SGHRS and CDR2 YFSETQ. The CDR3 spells CASSLGQGDGGYTF. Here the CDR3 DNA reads TGCGCCAGCAGCTTGGGACAGGGTGATGGCGGCTACACCTTC.

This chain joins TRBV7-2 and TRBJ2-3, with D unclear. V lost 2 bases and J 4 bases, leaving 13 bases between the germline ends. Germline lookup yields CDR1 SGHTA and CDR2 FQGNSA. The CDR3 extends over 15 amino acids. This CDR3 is CASSLTPGSSDTQYF. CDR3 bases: TGTGCCAGCAGCTTAACCCCCGGGTCCTCAGATACGCAGTATTTT.

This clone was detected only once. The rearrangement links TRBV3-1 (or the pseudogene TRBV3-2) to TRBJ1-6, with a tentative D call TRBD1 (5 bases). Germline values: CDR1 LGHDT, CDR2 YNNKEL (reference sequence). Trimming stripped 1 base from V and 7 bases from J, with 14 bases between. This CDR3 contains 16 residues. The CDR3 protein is CASSQGMGRRNSPLHF. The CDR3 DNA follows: TGTGCCAGCAGCCAAGGGATGGGACGGAGAAATTCACCCCTCCACTTT.

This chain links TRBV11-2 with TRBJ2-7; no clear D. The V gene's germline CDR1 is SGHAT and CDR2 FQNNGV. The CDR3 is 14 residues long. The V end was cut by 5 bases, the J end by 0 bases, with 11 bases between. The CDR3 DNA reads TGTGCCAGCAGCAAGACAAGCATCTCCTACGAGCAGTACTTC. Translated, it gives CASSKTSISYEQYF.

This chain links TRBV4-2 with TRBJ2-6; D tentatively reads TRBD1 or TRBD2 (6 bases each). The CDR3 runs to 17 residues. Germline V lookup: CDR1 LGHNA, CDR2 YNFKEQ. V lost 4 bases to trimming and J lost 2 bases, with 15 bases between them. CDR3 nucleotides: TGTGCCAGCAGCCCATACGGGGGCGGGGCTGGGGCCAACGTCCTGACTTTC. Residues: CASSPYGGGAGANVLTF.

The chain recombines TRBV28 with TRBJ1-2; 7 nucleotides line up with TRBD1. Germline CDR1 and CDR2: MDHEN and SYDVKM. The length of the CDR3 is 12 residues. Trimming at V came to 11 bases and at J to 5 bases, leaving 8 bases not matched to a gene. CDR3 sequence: CAGGQELYGYTF. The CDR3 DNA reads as TGTGCCGGCGGACAGGAACTATATGGCTACACCTTC.

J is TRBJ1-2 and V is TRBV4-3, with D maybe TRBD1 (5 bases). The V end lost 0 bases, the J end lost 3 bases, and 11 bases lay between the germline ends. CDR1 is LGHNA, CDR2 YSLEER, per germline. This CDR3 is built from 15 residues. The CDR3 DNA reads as TGCGCCAGCAGCCAAGAGCACACAGGACACTATGGCTACACCTTC. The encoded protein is CASSQEHTGHYGYTF.